The rows below give T cell receptor beta chains drawn from one sample of a study of early T cells in non-severe SARS-CoV-2 infection. One entry per CDR3 protein results from TCRdb running MiXCR on the 5' RACE reads. The sample shows roughly 97,000 distinct CDR3 sequences, 11% of them seen only once. Source: whole blood, taken at baseline. Receptors were obtained from an adult who was a healthcare worker with PCR-confirmed SARS-CoV-2 infection or an uninfected control (not recorded which). Each CDR3 is given with its conserved first and last residue. A D gene is named only where the DNA matches it firmly. Size tells how often a clone was seen (once, few, many) or the class of an expanded clone, and some rows leave it out.

D gene: NA
clone size: many
J gene: TRBJ1-6
V gene: TRBV6-2/TRBV6-3
CDR3 protein: CASSYSGNSPLHF
CDR3 DNA: TGTGCCAGCAGTTACTCTGGGAATTCACCCCTCCACTTT

D gene: NA
clone size: many
J gene: TRBJ1-1
V gene: TRBV12-3/TRBV12-4
CDR3 protein: CASSLYREVNTEAFF
CDR3 DNA: TGTGCCAGCAGTTTATACAGGGAGGTAAACACTGAAGCTTTCTTT

D gene: TRBD2
clone size: many
J gene: TRBJ2-1
V gene: TRBV27
CDR3 protein: CASSSFRGGNEQFF
CDR3 DNA: TGTGCCAGCAGTTCTTTCCGGGGGGGCAATGAGCAGTTCTTC

D gene: TRBD1
clone size: NA
J gene: TRBJ1-5
V gene: TRBV20-1
CDR3 protein: CSARRQGARQPQHF
CDR3 DNA: TGCAGTGCTAGGAGACAGGGGGCTCGTCAGCCCCAGCATTTT

D gene: NA
clone size: few
J gene: TRBJ2-5
V gene: TRBV29-1
CDR3 protein: CSVEPPEETQYF
CDR3 DNA: TGCAGCGTTGAACCCCCGGAAGAGACCCAGTACTTC

D gene: TRBD1
clone size: few
J gene: TRBJ1-2
V gene: TRBV7-2
CDR3 protein: CASRGTGISNYGYTF
CDR3 DNA: TGTGCCAGCAGAGGGACAGGAATTTCGAACTATGGCTACACCTTC

D gene: NA
clone size: NA
J gene: TRBJ2-1
V gene: TRBV29-1
CDR3 protein: CSVEGGSDNEQFF
CDR3 DNA: TGCAGCGTCGAGGGGGGATCCGACAATGAGCAGTTCTTC

D gene: TRBD2
clone size: many
J gene: TRBJ2-1
V gene: TRBV7-2
CDR3 protein: CASSFGLGSYNEQFF
CDR3 DNA: TGTGCCAGCAGCTTCGGACTAGGGTCCTACAATGAGCAGTTCTTC

D gene: NA
clone size: many
J gene: TRBJ2-3
V gene: TRBV29-1
CDR3 protein: CSVILAGDTQYF
CDR3 DNA: TGCAGCGTCATCCTAGCTGGGGATACGCAGTATTTT

D gene: TRBD1
clone size: many
J gene: TRBJ2-7
V gene: TRBV18
CDR3 protein: CASSRDRAYEQYF
CDR3 DNA: TGTGCCAGCTCACGGGACAGAGCCTACGAGCAGTACTTC

D gene: NA
clone size: NA
J gene: TRBJ1-6
V gene: TRBV7-9
CDR3 protein: CASSLEGSYNSPLHF
CDR3 DNA: TGTGCCAGCAGCTTGGAAGGGAGTTATAATTCACCCCTCCACTTT

D gene: TRBD1
clone size: NA
J gene: TRBJ1-1
V gene: TRBV5-1
CDR3 protein: CASNRDSYTEAFF
CDR3 DNA: TGCGCCAGCAACCGGGACAGTTACACTGAAGCTTTCTTT

D gene: TRBD1
clone size: many
J gene: TRBJ2-7
V gene: TRBV7-9
CDR3 protein: CASSQDREWVEEQYF
CDR3 DNA: TGTGCCAGCAGCCAAGACAGGGAATGGGTGGAGGAGCAGTACTTC

D gene: TRBD2
clone size: NA
J gene: TRBJ2-2
V gene: TRBV11-2
CDR3 protein: CASSPGLANANTGELFF
CDR3 DNA: TGTGCCAGCAGCCCGGGACTAGCGAACGCGAACACCGGGGAGCTGTTTTTT

D gene: TRBD1
clone size: many
J gene: TRBJ2-2
V gene: TRBV7-9
CDR3 protein: CATTDRENTGELFF
CDR3 DNA: TGTGCCACCACGGACAGGGAGAACACCGGGGAGCTGTTTTTT

D gene: NA
clone size: few
J gene: TRBJ1-1
V gene: TRBV13
CDR3 protein: CASSLEGSRWAFF
CDR3 DNA: TGTGCCAGCAGCTTAGAGGGGTCACGGTGGGCTTTCTTT

D gene: TRBD1
clone size: few
J gene: TRBJ2-2
V gene: TRBV10-1
CDR3 protein: CATALGQGNTGELFF
CDR3 DNA: TGCGCCACCGCACTCGGACAGGGGAACACCGGGGAGCTGTTTTTT

D gene: NA
clone size: NA
J gene: TRBJ1-5
V gene: TRBV10-3
CDR3 protein: CAISEGDSNQPQHF
CDR3 DNA: TGTGCCATCAGTGAGGGAGACAGCAATCAGCCCCAGCATTTT

D gene: NA
clone size: NA
J gene: TRBJ1-2
V gene: TRBV13
CDR3 protein: CASSLRASYGYTF
CDR3 DNA: TGTGCCAGCAGCCTCCGGGCCTCCTATGGCTACACCTTC

D gene: TRBD2
clone size: NA
J gene: TRBJ2-5
V gene: TRBV7-9
CDR3 protein: CAGSPGLAGEKTQYF
CDR3 DNA: TGTGCCGGGTCCCCGGGACTAGCGGGAGAAAAGACCCAGTACTTC

D gene: TRBD1
clone size: few
J gene: TRBJ2-5
V gene: TRBV7-2
CDR3 protein: CASSLVTGGQETQYF
CDR3 DNA: TGTGCCAGCAGCTTAGTTACAGGGGGACAAGAGACCCAGTACTTC

D gene: NA
clone size: NA
J gene: TRBJ1-6
V gene: TRBV7-6
CDR3 protein: CASSPGSGRNSPLHF
CDR3 DNA: TGTGCCAGCAGCCCCGGTTCCGGCAGGAATTCACCCCTCCACTTT

D gene: NA
clone size: few
J gene: TRBJ2-3
V gene: TRBV5-1
CDR3 protein: CASSLESDTQYF
CDR3 DNA: TGCGCCAGCAGCTTGGAATCCGATACGCAGTATTTT

D gene: NA
clone size: NA
J gene: TRBJ1-2
V gene: TRBV7-2
CDR3 protein: CASSPAGGYTF
CDR3 DNA: TGTGCCAGCAGCCCCGCAGGGGGCTACACCTTC

D gene: NA
clone size: NA
J gene: TRBJ2-2
V gene: TRBV2
CDR3 protein: CASSRSTNTGELFF
CDR3 DNA: TGTGCCAGCAGTCGGTCAACGAACACCGGGGAGCTGTTTTTT

D gene: NA
clone size: few
J gene: TRBJ1-2
V gene: TRBV3-1
CDR3 protein: CASSQVRGGYGYTF
CDR3 DNA: TGTGCCAGCAGCCAAGTAAGAGGGGGCTATGGCTACACCTTC